This TCR beta chain came from a study of T cells after yellow fever vaccination. This clonotype was counted ten times or more. Its specificity is unknown. The study's findings and limits: Weaker in magnitude, the secondary response showed a faster peak on day 5 versus 15.

TCRdb independently ran MiXCR on the 5' RACE reads; one entry per CDR3 protein. The sample holds 250,000 to 400,000 distinct CDR3 sequences, 4.1% seen once. Germline V CDR1 and CDR2: SNHLY, FYNNEI. The J segment lost 7 bases and the V segment lost 6 bases, leaving 7 bases of the junction unmatched. The CDR3 has 15 amino acids. The origin of this receptor is a man between 18 and 29 years old who received the YFV17D yellow fever vaccine. The V gene is TRBV2, the J gene TRBJ2-6; 9 bases are a match to TRBD1. The specimen comprised PBMCs, sampled 5 days after the yellow fever booster vaccination. Here the CDR3 reads CASRTGTGHANVLTF. In DNA form, the CDR3 reads TGTGCCAGCAGAACCGGGACAGGGCATGCCAACGTCCTGACTTTC.